This T cell receptor (beta chain) was found in a study of human T cells and chemical hapten exposure. Time point indicated: patch test 1, 2 weeks after DPC sensitization. Documented treatment: therapeutic diphenylcyclopropenone sensitization with weekly scalp DPC. This clonotype showed up many times. In the original processing: A per-sample median of about 95,000 TCRs was observed, with counts ranging from about 20,000 to 750,000. TCRdb reprocessed the RACE reads with MiXCR, giving one entry per CDR3 protein. TCRdb's processing, not the authors', yielded these V and J calls. The sample yields some 400,000 distinct CDR3 sequences, about 4.4% seen once. The CDR3 length is 13 residues. V was shortened by 1 base and J by 5 bases, with 8 bases between the two germline ends. Germline values: CDR1 LGHNT, CDR2 FRNRAP.

Sequencing used whole blood, obtained in connection with sensitization to the hapten diphenylcyclopropenone (DPC). V and J are TRBV12-5 and TRBJ1-1, with a tentative D call TRBD1 (6 bases). The sequence derives from a woman in her forties or fifties with alopecia areata. Some clones in this sample may be carry-over from other donors' samples. The CDR3 spells CASGLDTGTEAFF. The DNA of the CDR3 is TGTGCTAGTGGTTTGGATACAGGGACTGAAGCTTTCTTT. The full variable domain, its missing parts supplied by reference TRBV12-5 and TRBJ1-1, is DARVTQTPRHKVTEMGQEVTMRCQPILGHNTVFWYRQTMMQGLELLAYFRNRAPLDDSGMPKDRFSAEMPDATLATLKIQPSEPRDSAVYFCASGLDTGTEAFFGQGTRLTVV.